Below, 10 T cell receptor beta chains from the same sample are listed, as sequenced in a study of T cell changes during pregnancy in multiple sclerosis. Measured with immunoSEQ multiplex PCR; TCRdb has only the in-frame clones, and not every one. This table has about 100,000 clones, about 92% appearing once. The material was peripheral blood, obtained in the second trimester of pregnancy. Source of these receptors: a female donor with multiple sclerosis, enrolled in a pregnancy study.

The chain is built from TRBV5-4 and TRBJ1-1; TRBD1 matches 8 bases. Germline values: CDR1 SGHNT, CDR2 YYREEE (reference sequence). The CDR3 runs to 14 residues. V gave up 2 bases and J gave up 5 bases; unmatched junction bases: 5. The CDR3 DNA sequence: TGTGCCAGCAGCTTCCGCAGGGGGCTAACTGAAGCTTTCTTT. This gives the protein CASSFRRGLTEAFF.

The V and J genes are TRBV5-4 and TRBJ2-7; 10 bases map to TRBD2. This CDR3 spans 15 amino acids. The germline V gene has CDR1 SGHNT and CDR2 YYREEE (reference sequence). The junction had 11 bases not matched to a gene; V was cut back by 4 bases and J by 7 bases. The CDR3 bases are TGTGCCAGCAGCCGGCGAGCGGGGGGGCCACGGGAGCAGTACTTC. Its translation is CASSRRAGGPREQYF.

The chain joins TRBV6-6 to TRBJ1-2, with D maybe TRBD1 (5 bases). The V and J ends lost 2 bases and 5 bases respectively, with 9 bases between them. The CDR3 has 13 residues. CDR1 MNHNY and CDR2 SVGAGI come from the germline V gene (reference sequence). The CDR3 DNA sequence: TGTGCCAGCAGTTACCTGGCAGGGTATGGCTACACCTTC. It encodes CASSYLAGYGYTF.

CDR3 in amino acids: CASSSSSAGIAYEQYF. The CDR3 DNA reads TGTGCCAGCAGTTCATCATCAGCGGGAATAGCCTACGAGCAGTACTTC. The chain uses TRBV27 and TRBJ2-7; 7 bases match TRBD2. V was pared by 4 bases and J by 2 bases, with 11 bases of the junction left unmatched. CDR3 length: 16 amino acids. Germline V gene lookup returns CDR1 MNHEY and CDR2 SMNVEV (reference sequence).

V is TRBV6-5 and J is TRBJ2-3, with 11 bases fitting TRBD2. Germline loops: CDR1 MNHEY, CDR2 SVGAGI. CDR3 length equals 15 residues. After removal of 6 bases from V and 5 bases from J, the junction contained 7 bases not matched to a gene. Written as DNA, the CDR3 is TGTGCCAGCAGCTTCCTAGCGGGGGGTCAAGATACGCAGTATTTT. Its translation: CASSFLAGGQDTQYF.

This chain links TRBV29-1 with TRBJ2-5; 12 bases align to TRBD2. The CDR3 consists of 13 residues. Per germline, CDR1 SQVTM and CDR2 ANQGSEA. With 8 bases clipped from V and 2 bases from J, the junction kept 3 bases outside the gene matches. The CDR3 coding sequence is TGCAGCTTGACTAGCGGGAGTCAAGAGACCCAGTACTTC. It yields the protein CSLTSGSQETQYF.

This clone was counted between two and nine times. The rearrangement uses TRBV30 and TRBJ2-3; 16 nucleotides match TRBD2. CDR3 length: 16 residues. From germline, CDR1 is GTSNPN and CDR2 SVGIG (reference sequence). V dropped 8 bases and J dropped 3; count of bases not matched to a gene: 8. In DNA, the CDR3 is TGTGCCGTGGGACTAGCGGGAGGGCTGGAGACAGATACGCAGTATTTT. This sequence encodes CAVGLAGGLETDTQYF.

The table lists this clone with a count of one. The chain combines TRBV6-1 with TRBJ2-2; tentatively, D is TRBD2 (6 bases). The CDR3 has 13 residues. V lost 4 bases, J lost 4 bases, and 7 bases lay in between. Germline lookup yields CDR1 MNHNS and CDR2 SASEGT. The CDR3 region has the DNA TGTGCCAGCAGTGGCGGGATCACCGGGGAGCTGTTTTTT. As protein: CASSGGITGELFF.

The chain's CDR3 is CASSPLARGRISYEQYF. DNA of the CDR3: TGTGCCAGCTCACCCCTCGCAAGAGGGCGGATTTCCTACGAGCAGTACTTC. This chain uses TRBV18 with TRBJ2-7, with D perhaps TRBD2 (5 bases). The CDR3 totals 17 residues. Germline-derived CDR1 and CDR2 are KGHSH and LQKENI. The V and J ends lost 3 bases and 1 base respectively, with 19 bases between them.

The sample holds a few counts of this clone. The chain carries TRBV19 and TRBJ1-1; no firm D call. With 4 bases removed from V and 3 bases from J, the gap between germline ends came to 9 bases. From germline, CDR1 is LNHDA and CDR2 SQIVND (reference sequence). This CDR3 comprises 13 residues. CDR3 in DNA: TGTGCCAGTAGTACCCGGGTCCACACTGAAGCTTTCTTT. This translates into CASSTRVHTEAFF.